This TCR beta chain was recorded in a study of T cells in Graves' hyperthyroidism and ophthalmopathy. An absence of ophthalmopathy progression within 18 months meant stable Graves' hyperthyroidism. Hyperthyroidism patients were newly diagnosed, had disease duration under 2 months, and were aged 18 to 65 years. Clinical symptoms, serum thyroxine, TRAb, thyroid ultrasound and orbital computed tomography informed diagnoses. Study results and limitations: The authors' 13 V-J model separated ophthalmopathy from stable hyperthyroidism.

RNA transcripts provided the source from which TCR beta CDR3 regions were amplified. HTBI primers were the set used in a first-round RT-PCR of the TCR CDR3. TCRdb ran MiXCR on the multiplex PCR reads and lists one entry per CDR3 protein. The table has more than 40,000 distinct CDR3 sequences, around 49% seen once. This clonotype was picked up many times. Its specificity is unknown. CDR1 is SNHLY, CDR2 FYNNEI, per germline. The CDR3 length is 15 residues. The V gene lost 8 bases and the J gene lost 3 bases, with 18 bases spanning the gap. This TCR was sampled from a woman in her fifties or sixties with Graves' hyperthyroidism. The material sequenced was peripheral blood or thyroid tissue (not recorded which). This chain joins TRBV2 and TRBJ2-3, with unresolved D. This CDR3 is CASSDVGSGTDTQYF. CDR3 nucleotides: TGTGCCAGCTCCGACGTGGGGTCGGGTACAGATACGCAGTATTTT.